This TCR beta chain stems from a study of chemoradiotherapy in HPV16-positive cancers. Produced via immunoSEQ multiplex PCR; TCRdb's table is partial and in-frame only. The profile shows several thousand clones, roughly 70% of them singletons. With 5 bases removed from V and 3 bases from J, the gap between germline ends came to 9 bases. The CDR3 is made up of 12 amino acids. Germline V CDR1 and CDR2: SGHNT, YYREEE (reference sequence). This clonotype was sampled from a human donor with HPV-associated anogenital cancer. This sample was obtained from a patient who underwent chemoradiotherapy. This sequence joins TRBV5-4 and TRBJ2-7; D is unclear. CDR3 DNA: TGTGCCAGCAGTACTCCGGGCTACGAGCAGTACTTC. It encodes CASSTPGYEQYF.